The clone carrying this TCR beta chain has a handful of counts. Its antigen is still unknown. The second PCR ran about 6 to 11 cycles with a sample-barcoded 5' primer and J-beta primers. Every cDNA molecule carried a tag from a template-switch adaptor bearing 12 random nucleotides. One entry per CDR3 protein, called by TCRdb with MiXCR from the 5' RACE reads. The sample holds about 1.6 million distinct CDR3 sequences; approximately 32% are singletons and the top ten take around 10%. The donors, healthy Caucasians from Russia, were aged roughly 6 to 90. The data originate from a study of blood T cells in healthy people across ages. Study-level results: There were more naive CD4+ cells and higher diversity in long-lived donors than in aged donors. As age increased, TCR beta diversity per million T cells fell in a roughly linear fashion.

Specimen: blood. The sequence was collected from a woman in her twenties or thirties in good health.

The CDR3, as DNA: TGTGCCATCAGTAAGACAGGAGACTATGGCTACACCTTC. This encodes CAISKTGDYGYTF. This chain connects TRBV10-3 to TRBJ1-2; D possibly corresponds to TRBD1 (6 bases). Germline CDR1 ENHRY, CDR2 SYGVKD. Trimming shortened V by 5 bases and J by 3 bases, and 10 bases separated the two germline ends. The length of the CDR3 is 13 residues.